Listed below are T cell receptor beta chains from one sample, sequenced in a study of cytomegalovirus exposure and HLA in healthy donors. Sequencing used immunoSEQ multiplex PCR; TCRdb keeps in-frame clones, though not all of them. The data contain under 150,000 clones, 60% to 80% of them singletons. The sample taken for sequencing was PBMCs. The receptors stem from a woman in her sixties or seventies in good health and CMV-seropositive. Each CDR3 is given with its conserved first and last residue. Each record gives: V gene, clone size, D gene, J gene, CDR3 protein, CDR3 DNA. D genes are given only for firm matches. Size tells how often a clone was seen (once, few, many) or the class of an expanded clone, and some rows leave it out.

TRBV10-3	.	TRBD1	TRBJ1-2	CAISEGQGANYGYTF	TGTGCCATCAGTGAAGGACAGGGGGCGAACTATGGCTACACCTTC
TRBV6-1	few	TRBD1	TRBJ1-1	CASSSRTGMNTEAFF	TGTGCCAGCAGTTCACGGACAGGGATGAACACTGAAGCTTTCTTT
TRBV5-1	.	.	TRBJ1-1	CASSLDRMNTGAFF	TGCGCCAGCAGCTTGGACAGGATGAACACTGGAGCTTTCTTT
TRBV5-1	.	.	TRBJ2-2	CASSAGGAITGELFF	TGCGCCAGCAGCGCCGGCGGGGCGATCACCGGGGAGCTGTTTTTT
TRBV5-4	.	TRBD1	TRBJ2-6	CASSPQDRVEANVLTF	TGTGCCAGCAGCCCCCAGGACAGGGTGGAGGCCAACGTCCTGACTTTC
TRBV6-5	.	.	TRBJ2-3	CASSYSTAEDTQYF	TGTGCCAGCAGTTATTCAACAGCGGAAGATACGCAGTATTTT
TRBV2	.	.	TRBJ1-1	CASIRQAEAFF	TGTGCCAGCATACGACAGGCTGAAGCTTTCTTT
TRBV7-6	.	TRBD1	TRBJ1-4	CASSLTGVTEKLFF	TGTGCCAGCAGCTTGACAGGGGTAACTGAAAAACTGTTTTTT
TRBV2	.	TRBD1	TRBJ2-5	CASRGTGGQETQYF	TGTGCCAGCAGGGGGACAGGGGGTCAAGAGACCCAGTACTTC
TRBV18	once	TRBD1	TRBJ2-7	CASSLDRGRYEQYF	TGTGCCAGCTCACTCGACAGGGGGCGATACGAGCAGTACTTC
TRBV5-1	once	.	TRBJ1-5	CASSLAGGSNQPQHF	TGCGCCAGCAGCTTGGCCGGGGGTAGCAATCAGCCCCAGCATTTT
TRBV28	.	.	TRBJ2-7	CASSLSGYEQYF	TGTGCCAGCAGTTTATCCGGGTACGAGCAGTACTTC
TRBV6-6	.	TRBD2	TRBJ2-3	CASRPAGVKGTQYF	TGTGCCAGCAGGCCAGCGGGGGTCAAGGGTACGCAGTATTTT
TRBV2	once	.	TRBJ2-3	CASTGPGRGRAGTDTQYF	TGTGCCAGCACTGGCCCCGGGAGGGGGCGGGCCGGGACAGATACGCAGTATTTT
TRBV6-5	.	.	TRBJ1-2	CASRPRTYTNYGYTF	TGTGCCAGCAGACCCCGGACATATACTAACTATGGCTACACCTTC
TRBV19	.	.	TRBJ2-7	CASSPGPSYEQYF	TGTGCCAGTAGTCCCGGTCCGTCCTACGAGCAGTACTTC
TRBV19	.	.	TRBJ1-2	CASSIAVGVGYTF	TGTGCCAGTAGTATAGCGGTCGGTGTTGGCTACACCTTC
TRBV7-2	.	TRBD1	TRBJ1-5	CASSIGQGSPQPQHF	TGTGCCAGCAGCATTGGACAGGGGAGTCCTCAGCCCCAGCATTTT
TRBV11-3	.	TRBD1	TRBJ2-7	CASSSRTGADEQYF	TGTGCCAGCAGCTCACGGACAGGGGCCGACGAGCAGTACTTC
TRBV25-1	.	TRBD1	TRBJ2-5	CASSQIPPGTGGRETQYF	TGTGCCAGCAGTCAAATACCCCCCGGGACAGGGGGTCGAGAGACCCAGTACTTC
TRBV18	.	.	TRBJ2-1	CASSPRVLGGNEQFF	TGTGCCAGCTCACCCCGGGTCCTGGGAGGCAATGAGCAGTTCTTC
TRBV13	once	.	TRBJ1-5	CASSWREDQPQHF	TGTGCCAGCAGCTGGAGGGAGGATCAGCCCCAGCATTTT
TRBV6-5	.	.	TRBJ1-1	CASSYGSEAFF	TGTGCCAGCAGTTACGGTAGTGAAGCTTTCTTT
TRBV27	.	TRBD2	TRBJ2-3	CASSLSGGGADTQYF	TGTGCCAGCAGTTTATCGGGCGGGGGGGCAGATACGCAGTATTTT
TRBV5-4	.	TRBD2	TRBJ2-7	CASSLVQRGDYEQYF	TGTGCCAGCAGCTTGGTACAGCGGGGAGACTACGAGCAGTACTTC
TRBV7-9	.	.	TRBJ1-4	CASSLVRAATNEKLFF	TGTGCCAGCAGCCTAGTGAGGGCGGCAACTAATGAAAAACTGTTTTTT
TRBV7-2	.	.	TRBJ2-5	CASSLAPETQYF	TGTGCCAGCAGCCTGGCTCCTGAGACCCAGTACTTC
TRBV25-1	.	.	TRBJ2-5	CASSESRGGRKETQYF	TGTGCCAGCAGTGAATCAAGGGGGGGGCGGAAAGAGACCCAGTACTTC
TRBV6-5	.	.	TRBJ1-1	CASSYGASNEAFF	TGTGCCAGCAGTTACGGGGCGAGTAATGAAGCTTTCTTT
TRBV6-5	.	.	TRBJ1-1	CASSYRDGGPEAFF	TGTGCCAGCAGTTACCGGGACGGGGGGCCTGAAGCTTTCTTT
TRBV6-1	.	.	TRBJ1-1	CASSSARLNGEAFF	TGTGCCAGCAGTTCGGCCAGGCTTAACGGTGAAGCTTTCTTT
TRBV7-3	.	.	TRBJ2-7	CASSSPRATGRKAEQYF	TGTGCCAGCAGCTCCCCCCGCGCGACAGGGAGGAAAGCTGAGCAGTACTTC
TRBV7-3	.	.	TRBJ2-2	CASSWQVGNTGELFF	TGTGCCAGCAGCTGGCAGGTGGGGAACACCGGGGAGCTGTTTTTT
TRBV9	.	TRBD1	TRBJ2-7	CASSAPATGSGEQYF	TGTGCCAGCAGCGCACCCGCGACAGGGTCCGGCGAGCAGTACTTC
TRBV6-5	.	TRBD1	TRBJ1-2	CASRSRDRGIYGYTF	TGTGCCAGCAGGTCCCGGGACAGGGGTATCTATGGCTACACCTTC
TRBV11-1	.	TRBD1	TRBJ1-1	CASSLPMDRPSNTEAFF	TGTGCCAGCAGCTTACCGATGGACAGGCCATCCAACACTGAAGCTTTCTTT
TRBV5-1	.	.	TRBJ1-2	CASSLAAGANYGYTF	TGCGCCAGCAGCTTGGCCGCAGGGGCAAACTATGGCTACACCTTC
TRBV19	.	.	TRBJ1-6	CASSILGGDSPLHF	TGTGCCAGTAGTATTCTGGGAGGGGATTCACCCCTCCACTTT
TRBV28	.	TRBD1	TRBJ1-1	CASSLYSGGMNTEAFF	TGTGCCAGCAGTTTATATTCAGGGGGGATGAACACTGAAGCTTTCTTT
TRBV25-1	.	TRBD2	TRBJ2-5	CASSELVAGAETQYF	TGTGCCAGCAGTGAATTGGTAGCGGGGGCTGAGACCCAGTACTTC
TRBV7-3	.	TRBD2	TRBJ2-1	CASSPGGSGGANEQFF	TGTGCCAGCAGCCCGGGTGGGAGCGGGGGGGCAAATGAGCAGTTCTTC
TRBV14	.	TRBD1	TRBJ2-2	CASSSRTGGPNTVELFF	TGTGCCAGCAGCTCACGGACAGGGGGCCCGAACACCGTGGAGCTGTTTTTT
TRBV10-1	once	TRBD1	TRBJ1-6	CASRETGPNSPLHF	TGCGCCAGCAGGGAGACAGGGCCCAATTCACCCCTCCACTTT
TRBV29-1	.	TRBD1	TRBJ1-2	CSVQDRDHYGYTF	TGCAGCGTTCAAGACAGGGATCACTATGGCTACACCTTC
TRBV4-2	.	TRBD1	TRBJ1-3	CASSPSSQGARGNTIYF	TGTGCCAGCAGCCCCAGCTCACAGGGGGCCAGGGGAAACACCATATATTTT
TRBV7-3	.	.	TRBJ1-1	CASSRLGVNTEAFF	TGTGCCAGCAGCCGTCTGGGAGTGAACACTGAAGCTTTCTTT
TRBV11-2	.	TRBD1	TRBJ1-1	CASSSWTGQNTEAFF	TGTGCCAGCAGCTCTTGGACAGGGCAGAACACTGAAGCTTTCTTT
TRBV7-2	.	.	TRBJ2-7	CASSFDRSSYEQYF	TGTGCCAGCAGCTTCGACAGGAGCTCCTACGAGCAGTACTTC
TRBV7-3	.	.	TRBJ2-2	CARRGALTNTGELFF	TGTGCCCGCAGGGGGGCGCTTACGAACACCGGGGAGCTGTTTTTT
TRBV19	.	TRBD1	TRBJ1-1	CASSPGRQGANTEAFF	TGTGCCAGTAGTCCTGGTAGGCAGGGGGCCAACACTGAAGCTTTCTTT
TRBV9	once	.	TRBJ1-2	CASSLWTDTTNYGYTF	TGTGCCAGCAGCCTTTGGACGGACACCACTAACTATGGCTACACCTTC
TRBV7-9	.	TRBD1	TRBJ1-6	CASRYADRAPNSPLHF	TGTGCCAGCAGATATGCGGACAGGGCCCCTAATTCACCCCTCCACTTT
TRBV6-6	.	.	TRBJ2-7	CASSYPKTRGSYEQYF	TGTGCCAGCAGTTACCCTAAGACCAGGGGCTCCTACGAGCAGTACTTC
TRBV7-3	once	.	TRBJ2-5	CASSSRGQETQYF	TGTGCCAGCAGCTCAAGGGGACAAGAGACCCAGTACTTC